This paragraph reports one TCR beta chain. Its antigen is undetermined. As to treatment: roughly 11-day PBMC culture with coronavirus spike peptide pools or control peptides (ViraFEST assay). The data originate from a study of vaccination and CD4 T cells after COVID-19. In the study overall: Overlapping spike peptides of SARS-CoV-2, HCoV-NL63, HCoV-OC43 and HCoV-229E stimulated the cells.

Cultured CD4+ T-cell DNA underwent Oncomine TCR Beta short-read sequencing. TCRdb re-called the PCR reads through MiXCR, storing one row per CDR3 protein. Altogether roughly 17,000 distinct CDR3 sequences are present, approximately 55% being singletons, with the ten largest covering 7.5% to 10%. The sample taken for sequencing was CD4+ T cells from blood, cultured in vitro. The receptor's source is a human donor who had recovered from COVID-19.

This CDR3 is CAISESDRGLPNYGYTF. The CDR3 DNA follows: TGTGCCATCAGTGAGTCGGACAGGGGGCTGCCTAACTATGGCTACACCTTC. This chain joins TRBV10-3 and TRBJ1-2; 11 nucleotides line up with TRBD1. Looked up from germline, CDR1 is ENHRY and CDR2 is SYGVKD. V shed 0 bases, J shed 0 bases, and the junction held 3 bases outside the gene matches. This CDR3 spans 17 amino acids.